This T cell receptor (beta chain) was identified in a study of cytomegalovirus exposure and HLA in healthy donors (dated by TCRdb to about 2017). In the study overall: An earlier analysis of around 600 of the donors reported roughly 270 Gb of sequence data and some 100 million unique TCR beta sequences from 150 million to 200 million T cells. Both class I and class II loci were covered by HLA typing, at four-digit resolution. Typing coverage varied by locus: about 629-630 donors for A, B, C, DRB1 and DQB1; 500 to 550 for DQA1; 600 to 610 for DPA1; 450 to 480 for DPB1. Every discovery cohort repertoire had been produced on one sequencing platform. The study used immunosequencing to profile the T cell repertoires of several hundred subjects and linked those repertoires to cytomegalovirus serostatus. Rather than using new phenotypic data, the later analysis identified candidate immune exposures from TCR beta sequences and from how often those sequences occurred across donors. In a later analysis, previously published TCR beta repertoires from 666 donors were re-analyzed and high-resolution HLA genotyping was added so that TCR occurrence patterns could be studied. To predict cytomegalovirus infection status, the study brought together high-throughput TCR immunosequencing, statistical association of individual TCRs with disease status, and machine learning. On average, around 230,000 unique TCR beta nucleotide sequences were sequenced per donor among several hundred genotyped donors of the cohort, with roughly 19% of those sequences being non-productive. Donor age, sex, ethnicity and CMV serostatus were collected together with the repertoire data. Because of strong linkage in the cohort, roughly five DR-DQ haplotypes were treated as single units for association and clustering. The genetic ancestry cluster associated with self-reported Caucasian donors included around four fifths of the roughly 400 genotyped donors. A later genetic analysis took genome-wide SNP genotypes for about 60% of the roughly 670 donors and used that subset as a discovery cohort. The aim of the study was to test whether cataloging public T cell receptors could identify signatures of past pathogen exposure. A separate validation cohort of 100 to 150 different subjects was used in addition to the roughly 670-subject first cohort. In an earlier analysis of a few hundred of the donors, high-throughput TCR beta sequencing was used to judge whether each TCR beta V gene segment behaved as functional or pseudogenic. Approximately 310 gigabases of sequencing data and around 88 million unique TCR sequences made up an early release that covered approximately 700 HLA-typed donors.

The cohort comprised some 680 healthy bone marrow donors. At the time of sampling, all cohort members were nominally healthy, though unrecorded immune exposures were likely present. The donor was CMV seronegative and belonged to the group of approximately 320 seronegative cohort members. A peripheral blood sample was provided by each donor, and peripheral blood mononuclear cells were used for TCR beta sequencing. The Qiagen DNeasy Blood Extraction Kit was used to extract genomic DNA from the blood cell samples. Spanning cysteine to phenylalanine, the CDR3 consists of 14 amino acids. The read is trimmed to its CDR3 DNA, 42 bases read in frame from base 1. The junction shows trimming of 4 bases on V and 3 bases on J, plus 10 bases between the germline ends. The germline V gene sets CDR1 to MNHNS and CDR2 to SASEGT. The research as a whole found: Because HLA typing was missing for some donors at each locus, association tests included only the typed subset. Most TCR sequences were observed very rarely across donors, whereas some public TCRs were present in many individuals. A later analysis reported that several top co-occurrence clusters appeared linked to parvovirus B19, influenza, CMV and Epstein-Barr virus. The only immune exposure information available for the cohort was CMV serostatus. A later genetic analysis reported fewer N-insertions in productive TCRs among donors in an Asian-associated ancestry cluster than the roughly 640-donor mean. The sequencing pipeline was judged likely to have produced a cluster of highly shared sequence variants as a technical artifact. At a false discovery rate of 0.05, a later analysis linked 16,951 TCR beta sequences to specific HLA alleles. Only TCR beta chains were sequenced in this cohort, and the absence of alpha or paired-chain data limited detectable features. The presence/absence analyses assumed that sequencing depth was roughly uniform across donors, and that assumption may not be true. Strong co-occurrence of HLA alleles, especially DR and DQ, made assigning TCR associations to individual alleles difficult. Correlated functional status among segregating V segments might be attributable to linkage disequilibrium, but an unknown experimental factor could not be ruled out. Some 16 rarely observed V segments, including chromosome 9 orphons, were excluded from the earlier analysis of several hundred of the donors because counts were too low. The authors suggested that the approach could potentially be generalized to other disease states and immunological phenotypes. The study gave a list of 150 to 200 TCR beta chains associated with cytomegalovirus. Some IMGT-functional V segments, including TRBV6-2 and TRBV6-3, could not be distinguished by the 87-base-pair reads and were therefore excluded. A few of the identified cytomegalovirus-associated TCR beta chains were confirmed in vitro to be specific for cytomegalovirus antigens. Compared with equally common non-associated chains, HLA-associated TCR beta chains in a later analysis were more clonally expanded and had lower generation probabilities. An earlier analysis of around 540 of the donors showed that most TCR beta V segments appeared in productive rearrangements either about 87% or about 30% of the time, which broadly matched IMGT annotations. A later analysis found that most CMV-associated TCR beta chains appeared HLA-restricted, with HLA associations seemingly driven largely by CMV exposure. A further reported finding was that TCR beta sequences accurately predicted the HLA-A and HLA-B alleles for most subjects in the first cohort. The classifier was reported to diagnose cytomegalovirus status with high specificity and sensitivity in both the original cohort and the validation cohort. A later analysis found that TCR association rates varied across HLA loci, with DRB1 alleles showing the most associated TCRs and HLA-C alleles the fewest. An association between a missense DCLRE1C variant and V-gene and J-gene trimming of TCR beta chains was found in a later genetic analysis and replicated in an independent cohort.

The library relied on the immunoSEQ multiplex PCR assay. The multiplex PCR relied on a mix of 60 forward primers for TCR Vbeta segments and 13 reverse primers for TCR Jbeta segments. The CDR3 region of rearranged TCR beta genes was amplified from genomic DNA by a multiplex PCR assay. On the Illumina HiSeq System, the amplified TCR beta libraries were sequenced as 87-base-pair reads. As for the original processing: Across the 700 or so repertoires, a later analysis counted about 81 million unique TCR beta chains, 8.5 million to 12 million of which were shared by at least two donors. Raw reads were error-corrected and collapsed into unique sequences by a nearest-neighbor algorithm in which closely related sequences were merged to remove PCR and sequencing errors. V, D and J gene segments were assigned by aligning CDR3 sequences to IMGT reference sequences. For a sequence to be retained, a match of at least six nucleotides was required to both a V gene segment and a J gene segment. Rearrangements were called productive when the CDR3 lacked stop codons and stayed in frame with V and J; all others were non-productive. CDR3 was defined by IMGT convention, running from the second conserved V-encoded cysteine to the conserved J-encoded phenylalanine. In an earlier analysis of around 540 of the donors, sequences lacking an unambiguous match to a single V gene segment were excluded. An earlier analysis of fewer than 750 of the donors called V segments functional above 56.7% productive rearrangements and segregating when the between-donor standard deviation exceeded 5%. To diagnose cytomegalovirus status from the catalog of TCR beta chain sequences, a statistical classification framework was built. In a later analysis, V and J genes were assigned by comparing TCR nucleotide sequences against IMGT/GENE-DB human TR gene sequences. In a later analysis, CDR3 sequences and most-parsimonious VDJ recombination scenarios were assigned using the TCRdist pipeline. In a later analysis, every TCR beta chain was defined by the combination of its CDR3 amino acid sequence and its V-gene family, and reads without a unique V-gene family were dropped. To address suspected cross-contamination and a sequencing artifact, a later analysis removed under 600 highly shared, low-generation-probability nucleotide sequences. In a later analysis, a clonal expansion index was calculated for each public chain from normalized within-repertoire ranks of inferred template counts. A later analysis computed generation probabilities with a VDJ recombination model fitted to out-of-frame rearrangements, and checked the results against IGoR. A later analysis scored TCR-TCR, TCR-HLA and TCR-CMV co-occurrence with hypergeometric tests, applying a repertoire-size bias correction to TCR pairs. In a later analysis, false discovery rates were estimated by permuting HLA or CMV assignments 20 times. In a later analysis, co-occurring TCRs were grouped with DBSCAN, and TCRdist sequence similarity was added when clustering was performed within HLA-allele-positive subsets. Repertoires with fewer than 30,000 or more than 120,000 public chains were left out of co-occurrence clustering, as were about 5 repertoires with anomalous nucleotide sharing. The immuneACCESS repertoire file appears here via TCRdb, limited to in-frame rearrangements. These files lack a portion of the clones; in checked studies, under half of the deficit traces to unresolved V genes, and the cause of the others is not known. V, J and clone size were drawn from that table, and D and trimming were deduced from the DNA. The sample table shows about 140,000 clones, and approximately 67% are seen once. The ten largest clones capture 6% to 8% of the sample.

In its sample, this clone was seen a few times. The specificity of this receptor is unknown. Qualities for individual bases were not recorded, and no much larger clone is one base off. Specimen: PBMCs. The chain is encoded by TRBV6-1 joined to TRBJ2-1; the D gene cannot be resolved reliably. The TCR was taken from a woman aged 60-70 years in good health and CMV-seronegative. The CDR3 protein: CASSGETFYNEQFF. Here is the DNA: TGTGCCAGCAGTGGCGAGACATTCTACAATGAGCAGTTCTTC.